A selection of T cell receptor beta chains follows, all from one sample in a study of T cells expressing NK-cell markers. TCRdb re-analyzed the 5' RACE reads; it lists each CDR3 protein once, without DNA. The table gives about 170,000 distinct CDR3 sequences; the top ten clones make up 20% to 25% of it. Sequenced input: blood T cells: a sorted CD56 or NKG2C T cell subset, CD4+ or CD8+ T cells, or bulk PBMC T cells (not recorded which). Source of these receptors: a man aged 18 to 69 in good health. Each CDR3 is given with its conserved first and last residue.

cdr3_length j_call v_call cdr3_aa
14 TRBJ2-3 TRBV5-1 CASSWGRPTDTQYF
17 TRBJ2-5 TRBV9 CASSAGLAGGPYETQYF
18 TRBJ2-6 TRBV4-2 CASSQDLGISLGANVLTF
15 TRBJ2-3 TRBV9 CASDRGMVNTDTQYF
15 TRBJ2-1 TRBV4-1 CASSQRAAGGYEQFF
15 TRBJ1-5 TRBV27 CASSLRQGGYQPQHF
17 TRBJ2-1 TRBV7-8 CASSLHPGGETYNEQFF
14 TRBJ1-1 TRBV12-3/TRBV12-4 CASSPGTGDTEAFF
15 TRBJ2-1 TRBV9 CASSVTGTGLNEQFF
14 TRBJ1-1 TRBV7-2 CASSLGHGSTEAFF
18 TRBJ2-4 TRBV4-2 CASSQERGRFDSGNIQYF
16 TRBJ2-5 TRBV5-1 CASSFLAGGNQETQYF
16 TRBJ2-7 TRBV6-5 CASSYPSGGIDYEQYF
15 TRBJ2-1 TRBV25-1 CASSEDGEAYNEQFF
12 TRBJ2-1 TRBV6-6 CASSITWGEQFF
16 TRBJ2-3 TRBV6-4 CASSDLPGGDTDTQYF
14 TRBJ1-1 TRBV12-3/TRBV12-4 CASRGGGLNTEAFF
14 TRBJ1-2 TRBV20-1 CSGRADQWVGGYTF
15 TRBJ2-3 TRBV15 CATSNGAGTADTQYF
12 TRBJ1-2 TRBV29-1 CSVPAGGYGYTF
13 TRBJ2-5 TRBV12-3/TRBV12-4 CASSRGVGETQYF
13 TRBJ2-3 TRBV7-7 CASSFGRGDTQYF
11 TRBJ2-7 TRBV5-6 CASSLHSEQYF
16 TRBJ2-3 TRBV7-9 CASSSLAGEDADTQYF
15 TRBJ1-4 TRBV5-5 CASSLGQGGSEKLFF
15 TRBJ1-5 TRBV7-9 CASSGAGQRNQPQHF
15 TRBJ2-1 TRBV2 CASSVWQGLYNEQFF
14 TRBJ2-7 TRBV27 CASSSTLTSYEQYF
13 TRBJ1-1 TRBV12-3/TRBV12-4 CASSFSQRTEAFF
14 TRBJ2-3 TRBV21-1 CASSKETREDTQYF
14 TRBJ2-7 TRBV12-3/TRBV12-4 CASSWPDPSDEQYF